Here is one T cell receptor (beta chain) with its context. Antigen specificity is unknown. The study ran its PCR with 60 Vbeta and 13 Jbeta primers. Libraries were prepared by immunoSEQ multiplex PCR; TCRdb keeps only in-frame clonotypes and omits some of them. The repertoire holds roughly 100,000 clones, with 75% to 85% as singletons. The sample comes from a study of cytomegalovirus exposure and HLA in healthy donors. Study conclusions and caveats: When analyzed later, a missense DCLRE1C variant was found to be linked to TCR beta V- and J-gene trimming. By HLA locus, TCR association rates varied in a later analysis, with DRB1 showing the most and HLA-C the fewest.

The CDR3 length is 16 residues. Deletions cut 4 bases from V and 8 bases from J, with 21 bases between. The V gene's germline CDR1 is MNHEY and CDR2 SMNVEV (reference sequence). This sequence joins TRBV27 and TRBJ1-5; a possible D gene is TRBD1 (5 bases). Sequenced: PBMCs. The clonotype comes from a woman younger than 35 in good health and CMV-seropositive. The CDR3 DNA sequence: TGTGCCAGCAGTTCCCTAAGGGGAGGCCATCGTGAGCCCCAGCATTTT. It specifies CASSSLRGGHREPQHF.